This T cell receptor (beta chain) was documented in a study of cytotoxic CD8 clonotypes in ibrutinib-treated CLL. Points from the study as a whole: Public clonotypes occurred uncommonly; on treatment, they contracted or remained stable. Baseline clonality, higher than in age-matched healthy donors, tracked circulating CD8+ T-cell counts. Clonality grew at ibrutinib response; at progression, it decreased back toward baseline.

CDR1 is LNHNV and CDR2 is YYDKDF in the germline V gene (reference sequence). Trimming stripped 7 bases from V and 5 bases from J, with 15 bases between. CDR3 length: 14 amino acids. Regarding this clone: Its target is unknown.

Sequenced by immunoSEQ multiplex PCR; TCRdb stores in-frame clones only, minus some. The data contain about 40,000 clones, less than 85% of them singletons. The specimen was PBMCs, collected at disease progression, from a patient treated with ibrutinib. This rearrangement joins TRBV15 to TRBJ2-1, with D possibly being TRBD1 or TRBD2 (5 bases each). The clonotype comes from a human donor with chronic lymphocytic leukemia. CDR3 in amino acids: CATTDGDGNNEQFF. The CDR3 DNA reads TGTGCCACCACCGACGGGGACGGAAACAATGAGCAGTTCTTC.